This T cell receptor beta chain comes out of a study of breast tumors, draining lymph nodes, adjacent tissues. The study, taken as a whole, reports: Findings are consistent with lymph node origin and intratumoral expansion of most tumor T cells. Compared with basal-like, luminal-like tumors shared significantly more repertoire with nontumor tissue. That most tumor T cells come from lymph nodes remained unproven. Tumors had less TCR diversity than lymph nodes, more than nontumor tissue.

This clonotype was recorded at least ten times. Its antigen remains unidentified. Breast cancer patients provided tissue from their axillary draining lymph nodes. TCRdb recomputed calls from the multiplex PCR reads with MiXCR, one row per CDR3 protein. The sample records approximately 130,000 distinct CDR3 sequences, around 21% being singletons. Sequencing was carried out using axillary lymph node tissue. This receptor was identified in a female donor with breast cancer. Some clones in this sample may be carry-over from other donors' samples.

In DNA form, the CDR3 reads TGTGCCAGCAGCTTGGGGACAGCCGGTTGGGAGCAGTACTTC. Protein product: CASSLGTAGWEQYF. The chain employs TRBV7-8 and TRBJ2-7; 7 nucleotides match TRBD1. Losses at the gene ends were 3 bases for V and 7 bases for J; bases not matched to a gene: 9. Germline assignment: CDR1 SGHVS and CDR2 FQNEAQ. The CDR3 totals 14 residues.